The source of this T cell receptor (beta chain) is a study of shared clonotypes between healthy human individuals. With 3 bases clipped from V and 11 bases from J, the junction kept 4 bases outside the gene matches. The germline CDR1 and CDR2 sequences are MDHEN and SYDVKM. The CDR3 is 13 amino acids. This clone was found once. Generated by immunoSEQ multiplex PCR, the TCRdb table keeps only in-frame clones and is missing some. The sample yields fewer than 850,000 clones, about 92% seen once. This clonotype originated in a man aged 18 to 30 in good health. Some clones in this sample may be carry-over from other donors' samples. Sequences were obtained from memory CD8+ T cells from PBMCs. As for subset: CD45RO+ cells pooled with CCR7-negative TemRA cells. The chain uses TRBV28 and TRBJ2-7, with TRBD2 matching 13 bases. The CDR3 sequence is CASSLTSGRPKYF. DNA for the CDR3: TGTGCCAGCAGTTTGACTAGCGGGAGGCCCAAGTACTTC.